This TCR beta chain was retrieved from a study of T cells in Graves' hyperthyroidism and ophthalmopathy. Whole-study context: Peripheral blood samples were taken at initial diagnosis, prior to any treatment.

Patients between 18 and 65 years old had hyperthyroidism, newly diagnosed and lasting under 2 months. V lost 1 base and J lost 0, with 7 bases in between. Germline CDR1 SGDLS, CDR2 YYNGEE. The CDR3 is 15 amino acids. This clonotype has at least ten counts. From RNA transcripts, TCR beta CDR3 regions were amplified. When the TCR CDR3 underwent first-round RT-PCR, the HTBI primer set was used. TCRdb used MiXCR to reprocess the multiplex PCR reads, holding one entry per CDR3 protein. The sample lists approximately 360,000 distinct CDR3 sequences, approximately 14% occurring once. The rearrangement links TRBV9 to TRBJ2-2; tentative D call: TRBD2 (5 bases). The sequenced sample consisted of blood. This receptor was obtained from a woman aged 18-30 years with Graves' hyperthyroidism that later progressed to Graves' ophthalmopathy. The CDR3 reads CASSVSGANTGELFF. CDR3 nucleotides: TGTGCCAGCAGCGTATCCGGGGCGAACACCGGGGAGCTGTTTTTT.